The clone carrying this T cell receptor (beta chain) was detected only a few times. Germline CDR1 LGHNA, CDR2 YNFKEQ. This CDR3 contains 18 residues. V lost 1 base to trimming and J lost 0 bases, with 16 bases between them. This sample was taken from a study of T cell responses to AZD1222 COVID-19 vaccine. TCRdb's copy holds only in-frame clones and misses some; the assay was immunoSEQ multiplex PCR. The sample holds about 100,000 clones, around 87% seen once. The clonotype originates from an adult in good health. This rearrangement joins TRBV4-2 to TRBJ1-3; no definite D call. The sequencing used peripheral blood, collected on day 0 of AZD1222 vaccination. CDR3 protein: CASSQVGIGIDSGNTIYF. In DNA, the CDR3 is TGTGCCAGCAGCCAAGTGGGAATCGGAATCGACTCTGGAAACACCATATATTTT.